The rows below give T cell receptor beta chains drawn from one sample of a study of response to subunit inactivated influenza vaccine. In TCRdb, the RT-PCR reads were re-called with MiXCR into one record per CDR3 protein. The table has more than 700,000 distinct CDR3 sequences, 21% seen once. Sequences were derived from PBMCs from blood, sampled roughly 5 days after vaccination. These receptors were taken from a man between 50 and 59 years old who received an inactivated influenza vaccine. The CDR3 runs from the conserved cysteine through the conserved F or W. The order of the fields is J gene, D gene, clone size, CDR3 length, V gene, CDR3 protein, CDR3 DNA. The D gene is left open where the match is weak. Clone size is given for some rows only: seen once, a few or many times, or a class if the clone is expanded.

TRBJ2-5 | NA | NA | 15 | TRBV29-1 | CSVEDGSLVQETQYF | TGCAGCGTTGAAGATGGTTCGCTAGTCCAAGAGACCCAGTACTTC
TRBJ2-3 | NA | many | 12 | TRBV12-3/TRBV12-4 | CASSLTADTQYF | TGTGCCAGCAGTCTTACGGCAGATACGCAGTATTTT
TRBJ2-1 | TRBD2 | few | 17 | TRBV6-2/TRBV6-3 | CASSYSTLAGGKDEQFF | TGTGCCAGCAGTTACTCTACACTAGCGGGAGGGAAGGATGAGCAGTTCTTC
TRBJ1-5 | NA | few | 13 | TRBV29-1 | CSVGDRPHQPQHF | TGCAGCGTTGGTGACAGGCCCCATCAGCCCCAGCATTTT
TRBJ1-2 | NA | NA | 13 | TRBV4-1 | CASSPPGGRGYTF | TGCGCCAGCAGCCCACCGGGGGGTCGCGGCTACACCTTC
TRBJ1-1 | TRBD1 | NA | 14 | TRBV12-3/TRBV12-4 | CASSSTGGYTEAFF | TGTGCCAGCAGTTCGACAGGGGGCTACACTGAAGCTTTCTTT
TRBJ2-3 | TRBD2 | NA | 16 | TRBV28 | CASSIAGGPLTDTQYF | TGTGCCAGCAGTATAGCGGGGGGGCCCTTAACAGATACGCAGTATTTT
TRBJ2-7 | NA | NA | 14 | TRBV4-3 | CASSQALAPYEQYF | TGCGCCAGCAGCCAAGCGCTAGCCCCCTACGAGCAGTACTTC
TRBJ2-3 | NA | NA | 18 | TRBV11-1 | CASALPRGSGHGTDTQYF | TGTGCCAGCGCTTTGCCCCGGGGAAGTGGACACGGCACAGATACGCAGTATTTT
TRBJ2-6 | NA | few | 16 | TRBV2 | CASRKYRDSGANVLTF | TGTGCCAGCAGGAAATACAGGGACTCTGGGGCCAACGTCCTGACTTTC
TRBJ1-2 | TRBD1 | few | 15 | TRBV7-2 | CASSLGQGTLYGYTF | TGTGCCAGCAGCTTGGGACAGGGGACCCTCTATGGCTACACCTTC
TRBJ2-5 | NA | NA | 13 | TRBV5-1 | CASSLPTRETQYF | TGCGCCAGCAGCCTCCCGACGAGAGAGACCCAGTACTTC
TRBJ1-1 | TRBD1 | few | 13 | TRBV6-5 | CASSYNRGTEAFF | TGTGCCAGCAGTTATAACAGGGGCACTGAAGCTTTCTTT
TRBJ1-2 | TRBD1 | NA | 14 | TRBV6-5 | CASSYSTGGRGYTF | TGTGCCAGCAGTTACTCGACAGGGGGCCGTGGCTACACCTTC
TRBJ2-3 | NA | NA | 14 | TRBV29-1 | CSSRGTGQTDTQYF | TGCAGCTCCCGAGGTACGGGGCAAACAGATACGCAGTATTTT
TRBJ2-3 | TRBD1 | few | 15 | TRBV5-1 | CASSFPGQGMDTQYF | TGCGCCAGCAGCTTTCCGGGACAGGGGATGGATACGCAGTATTTT